The sequence of this T cell receptor (beta chain) was determined in a study of blood T cell repertoires in COVID-19. In germline, CDR1 is SGHNT, CDR2 YENEEA. CDR3 length equals 13 residues. Trimming pared 5 bases from V and 6 bases from J, leaving 14 bases between. Sequenced by immunoSEQ multiplex PCR; TCRdb stores in-frame clones only, minus some. The data show 200,000 to 250,000 clones, roughly 80% seen once. The material sequenced was peripheral blood. The chain recombines TRBV11-3 with TRBJ2-7; TRBD2 is a possible D gene (7 bases). The receptor's source is a woman aged 60-75 years who had recovered from COVID-19. The CDR3 region is CASSRGAAVEQYF. The CDR3, as DNA: TGTGCCAGCAGCCGGGGGGCGGCTGTCGAGCAGTACTTC.